One sample yielded the 14 T cell receptor beta chains listed below, sequenced in a study of blood T cell repertoires in COVID-19. Some clones are missing from TCRdb's copy, which holds only in-frame ones; the method was immunoSEQ multiplex PCR. The sample holds approximately 230,000 clones, under 85% seen once. The sequenced sample was peripheral blood. The source is a woman in her forties with active or convalescent COVID-19.

A few counts support this clone. The chain combines TRBV7-9 with TRBJ1-2; 8 positions match TRBD1. The CDR3 extends over 17 amino acids. Trimming removed 1 base from V and 0 bases from J; junction bases left unmatched: 7. CDR1 and CDR2 (germline): SEHNR, FQNEAQ (reference sequence). The CDR3 DNA is TGTGCCAGCAGCTTAGAATACAGGGGGGGAGCTAACTATGGCTACACCTTC. Amino acid sequence: CASSLEYRGGANYGYTF.

The gene calls are TRBV5-1 and TRBJ1-4, with D perhaps TRBD1 (6 bases). Germline V gene lookup returns CDR1 SGHRS and CDR2 YFSETQ. V shed 0 bases and J shed 8 bases, with 14 bases lying between them. The length of the CDR3 is 15 residues. As DNA, the CDR3 is TGCGCCAGCAGCTTGGCCGGCAGAAGGGGGGAAAAACTGTTTTTT. Translation gives CASSLAGRRGEKLFF. Combining the CDR3 with reference TRBV5-1 and TRBJ1-4 gives the whole variable domain KAGVTQTPRYLIKTRGQQVTLSCSPISGHRSVSWYQQTPGQGLQFLFEYFSETQRNKGNFPGRFSGRQFSNSRSEMNVSTLELGDSALYLCASSLAGRRGEKLFFGSGTQLSVL.

The chain uses TRBV5-1 and TRBJ2-3; tentatively, D is TRBD1 (5 bases). Per the germline V gene, CDR1 is SGHRS and CDR2 is YFSETQ. The CDR3 sequence is 15 residues long. V lost 5 bases and J lost 2, with 15 bases in between. CDR3 sequence reads: CASSYRTRHTDTQYF. In DNA form, the CDR3 reads TGCGCCAGCAGTTATAGGACAAGACACACAGATACGCAGTATTTT.

This clone was seen more than once but under ten times. This chain uses TRBV5-1 with TRBJ2-5; 10 positions agree with TRBD2. Germline loops: CDR1 SGHRS, CDR2 YFSETQ. The V and J ends lost 0 bases and 1 base, in that order; junction bases with no gene match: 3. CDR3 length: 16 amino acids. CDR3 in amino acids: CASSLVGTSAQETQYF. Here the CDR3 DNA reads TGCGCCAGCAGCTTGGTTGGGACTAGCGCCCAAGAGACCCAGTACTTC.

The gene calls are TRBV2 and TRBJ1-1; D is unclear. The germline CDR1 and CDR2 sequences are SNHLY and FYNNEI. There are 13 residues in the CDR3. V was shortened by 10 bases and J by 2 bases, with 14 bases between the two germline ends. CDR3 amino acids: CATSGIANTEAFF. CDR3 nucleotide sequence: TGTGCCACGTCGGGGATAGCCAACACTGAAGCTTTCTTT.

CDR3 sequence: CASSGLATRSYNEQFF. The CDR3 DNA follows: TGTGCCAGCAGCGGTCTAGCGACCCGCTCCTACAATGAGCAGTTCTTC. This rearrangement joins TRBV28 to TRBJ2-1; tentative D call: TRBD2 (6 bases). The CDR3 is made up of 16 amino acids. V was shortened by 6 bases and J by 0 bases, with 15 bases between the two germline ends. CDR1 MDHEN and CDR2 SYDVKM come from the germline V gene.

J is TRBJ1-5 and V is TRBV6-5; D gene uncertain. Germline-derived CDR1 and CDR2 are MNHEY and SVGAGI. The CDR3 consists of 14 residues. The V gene lost 9 bases and the J gene lost 2 bases, with 14 bases spanning the gap. CDR3: CARERTSRNQPQHF. The CDR3 coding sequence is TGTGCCAGAGAAAGGACTTCACGCAATCAGCCCCAGCATTTT.

The rearrangement joins TRBV6-5 to TRBJ1-6; 11 nucleotides match TRBD1. The ends lost 5 bases at V and 9 bases at J; junction bases unmatched: 6. Per germline, CDR1 MNHEY and CDR2 SVGAGI. The CDR3 spans 15 residues. CDR3 sequence (DNA): TGTGCCAGCAGTCTGCGGACAGGGGGCGTTTCACCCCTCCACTTT. Its protein is CASSLRTGGVSPLHF.

The chain links TRBV4-1 to TRBJ1-1, with D maybe TRBD1 (6 bases). The germline V gene has CDR1 MGHRA and CDR2 YSYEKL. The V gene lost 6 bases and the J gene lost 10 bases, with 18 bases spanning the gap. The CDR3 has 13 amino acids. CDR3 region: CASREGRGNGAFF. CDR3 coding DNA: TGCGCCAGCAGGGAAGGCAGGGGTAACGGAGCTTTCTTT.

This clone appeared a single time. This chain connects TRBV3-1 (or the pseudogene TRBV3-2) to TRBJ2-5; 7 bases line up with TRBD1. This CDR3 contains 15 residues. V was pared by 0 bases and J by 7 bases, with 8 bases of the junction left unmatched. The germline V gene encodes CDR1 LGHDT and CDR2 YNNKEL (reference sequence). This CDR3 is CASSQDHTGVGTQYF. The CDR3, as DNA: TGTGCCAGCAGCCAAGATCACACAGGGGTGGGGACCCAGTACTTC.

This clone appeared a single time. The chain recombines TRBV5-1 with TRBJ2-7, with 7 bases fitting TRBD2. The germline gives CDR1 SGHRS, CDR2 YFSETQ. The CDR3 contains 16 residues. J lost 0 bases, V lost 2 bases, and 8 bases had no gene match. DNA for the CDR3: TGCGCCAGCAGCTTCAAGGAGTCGGGAGGCTCCTACGAGCAGTACTTC. Its translation: CASSFKESGGSYEQYF.

This clone is a singleton in its sample. The V call is TRBV5-5, the J call TRBJ1-2, with D perhaps matching TRBD1 (5 bases). From germline, CDR1 is SGHKS and CDR2 YYEKEE (reference sequence). There are 15 residues in the CDR3. V shed 4 bases and J shed 0 bases, with 13 bases lying between them. CDR3 sequence: CASSAGGIANYGYTF. The CDR3 DNA follows: TGTGCCAGCAGCGCGGGGGGGATTGCTAACTATGGCTACACCTTC. Drawing the rest from reference TRBV5-5 and TRBJ1-2, the complete variable domain is DAGVTQSPTHLIKTRGQQVTLRCSPISGHKSVSWYQQVLGQGPQFIFQYYEKEERGRGNFPDRFSARQFPNYSSELNVNALLLGDSALYLCASSAGGIANYGYTFGSGTRLTVV.

This clone was recorded once. The chain links TRBV2 to TRBJ1-6; D perhaps matches TRBD1 (6 bases). The CDR3 extends over 15 amino acids. CDR1 is SNHLY, CDR2 FYNNEI, per germline. V was clipped by 4 bases and J by 7 bases, with 14 bases between them. In DNA, the CDR3 is TGTGCCAGCAGTGTAAACAGGGTGGAGAATTCACCCCTCCACTTT. Amino acid sequence: CASSVNRVENSPLHF.

The genes are TRBV7-9 and TRBJ1-4; no clear D gene. The length of the CDR3 is 14 residues. CDR1 is SEHNR, CDR2 FQNEAQ, per germline (reference sequence). Between the trimmed V and J ends, which lost 2 bases and 0 bases, there was a span of 4 bases. CDR3 protein: CASSLTSTNEKLFF. In nucleotides, the CDR3 is TGTGCCAGCAGCTTAACATCAACTAATGAAAAACTGTTTTTT.